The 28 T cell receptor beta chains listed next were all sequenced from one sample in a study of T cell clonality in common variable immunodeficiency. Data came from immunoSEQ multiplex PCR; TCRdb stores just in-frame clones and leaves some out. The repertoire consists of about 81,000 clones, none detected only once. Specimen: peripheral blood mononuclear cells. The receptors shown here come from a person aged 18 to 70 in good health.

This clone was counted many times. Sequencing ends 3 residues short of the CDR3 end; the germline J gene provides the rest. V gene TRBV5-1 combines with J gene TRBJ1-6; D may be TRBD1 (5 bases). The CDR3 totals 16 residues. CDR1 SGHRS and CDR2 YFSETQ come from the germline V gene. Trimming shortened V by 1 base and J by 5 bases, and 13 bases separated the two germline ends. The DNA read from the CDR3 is TGCGCCAGCAGCTTGCGGGACGGGGGGAATAATTCACCC. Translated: CASSLRDGGNNSP. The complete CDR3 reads CASSLRDGGNNSPLHF.

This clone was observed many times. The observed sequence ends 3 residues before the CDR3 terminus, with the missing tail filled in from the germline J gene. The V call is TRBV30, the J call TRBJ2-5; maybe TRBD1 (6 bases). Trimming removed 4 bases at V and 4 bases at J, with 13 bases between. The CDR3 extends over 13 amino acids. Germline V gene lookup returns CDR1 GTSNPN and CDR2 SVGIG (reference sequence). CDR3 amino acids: CAWIRDIRETQYF. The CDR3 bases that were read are TGTGCCTGGATCCGGGACATCAGAGAGACC.

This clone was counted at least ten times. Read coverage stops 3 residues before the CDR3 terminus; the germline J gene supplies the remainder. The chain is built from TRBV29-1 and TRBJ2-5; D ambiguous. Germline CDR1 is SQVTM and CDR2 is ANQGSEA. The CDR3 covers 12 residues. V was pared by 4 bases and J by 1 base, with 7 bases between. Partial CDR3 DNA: TGCAGCGTTGGGGCCAGCCAAGAGACC. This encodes CSVGASQET. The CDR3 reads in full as CSVGASQETQYF.

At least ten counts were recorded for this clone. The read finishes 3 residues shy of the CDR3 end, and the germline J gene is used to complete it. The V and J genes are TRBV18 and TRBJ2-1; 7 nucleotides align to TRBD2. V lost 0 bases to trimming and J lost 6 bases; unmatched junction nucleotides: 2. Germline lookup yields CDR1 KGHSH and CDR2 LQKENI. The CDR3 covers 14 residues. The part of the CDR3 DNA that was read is TGTGCCAGCTCACCACCGGGGGGGGGCAATGAG. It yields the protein CASSPPGGGNE. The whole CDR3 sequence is CASSPPGGGNEQFF.

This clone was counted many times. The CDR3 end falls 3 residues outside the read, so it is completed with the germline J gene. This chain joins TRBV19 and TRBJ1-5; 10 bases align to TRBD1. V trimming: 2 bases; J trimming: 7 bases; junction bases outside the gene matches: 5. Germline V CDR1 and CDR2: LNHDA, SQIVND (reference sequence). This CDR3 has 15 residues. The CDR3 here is CASSISGTGEQPQHF. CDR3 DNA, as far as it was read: TGTGCCAGTAGTATATCTGGGACAGGGGAACAGCCC. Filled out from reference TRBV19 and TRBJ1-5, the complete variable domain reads DGGITQSPKYLFRKEGQNVTLSCEQNLNHDAMYWYRQDPGQGLRLIYYSQIVNDFQKGDIAEGYSVSREKKESFPLTVTSAQKNPTAFYLCASSISGTGEQPQHFGDGTRLSIL.

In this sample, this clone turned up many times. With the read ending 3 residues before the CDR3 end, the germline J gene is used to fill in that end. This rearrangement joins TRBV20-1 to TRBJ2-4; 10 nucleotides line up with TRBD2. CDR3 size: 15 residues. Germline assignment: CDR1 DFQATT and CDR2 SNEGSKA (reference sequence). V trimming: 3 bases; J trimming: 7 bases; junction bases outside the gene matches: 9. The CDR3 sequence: CSASEVSGRSNIQYF. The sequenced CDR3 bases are TGCAGTGCTAGTGAAGTTAGCGGGAGGTCGAACATT.

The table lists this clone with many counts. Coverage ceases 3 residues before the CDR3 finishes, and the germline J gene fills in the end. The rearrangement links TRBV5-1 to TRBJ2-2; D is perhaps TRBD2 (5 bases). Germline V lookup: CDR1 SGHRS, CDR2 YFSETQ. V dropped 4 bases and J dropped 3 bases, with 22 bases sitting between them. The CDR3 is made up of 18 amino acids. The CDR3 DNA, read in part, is TGCGCCAGCAGCACTAGGTTAGGCCCCAGGTGGGACACCGGGGAG. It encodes CASSTRLGPRWDTGE. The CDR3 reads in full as CASSTRLGPRWDTGELFF.

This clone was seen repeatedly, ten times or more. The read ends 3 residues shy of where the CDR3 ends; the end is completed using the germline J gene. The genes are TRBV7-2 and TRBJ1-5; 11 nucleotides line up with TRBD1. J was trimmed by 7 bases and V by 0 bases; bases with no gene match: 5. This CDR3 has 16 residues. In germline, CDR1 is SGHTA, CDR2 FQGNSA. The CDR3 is CASSLAGTGGRQPQHF. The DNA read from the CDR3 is TGTGCCAGCAGCTTAGCCGGGACAGGGGGTCGGCAGCCC.

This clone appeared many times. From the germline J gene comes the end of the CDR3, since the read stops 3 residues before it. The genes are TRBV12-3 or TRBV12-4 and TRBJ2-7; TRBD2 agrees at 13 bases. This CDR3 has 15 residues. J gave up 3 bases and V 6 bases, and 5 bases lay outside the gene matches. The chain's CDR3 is CASRGGLAGIYEQYF. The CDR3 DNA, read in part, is TGTGCCAGCAGGGGGGGACTAGCGGGGATCTACGAG.

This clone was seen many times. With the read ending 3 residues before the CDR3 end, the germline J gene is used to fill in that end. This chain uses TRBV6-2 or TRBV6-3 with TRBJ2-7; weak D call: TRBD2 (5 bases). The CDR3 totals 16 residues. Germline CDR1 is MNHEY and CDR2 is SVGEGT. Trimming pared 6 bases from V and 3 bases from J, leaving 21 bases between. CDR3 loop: CASSPDPFGEDYEQYF. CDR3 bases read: TGTGCCAGCAGCCCAGACCCTTTCGGGGAAGACTACGAG.

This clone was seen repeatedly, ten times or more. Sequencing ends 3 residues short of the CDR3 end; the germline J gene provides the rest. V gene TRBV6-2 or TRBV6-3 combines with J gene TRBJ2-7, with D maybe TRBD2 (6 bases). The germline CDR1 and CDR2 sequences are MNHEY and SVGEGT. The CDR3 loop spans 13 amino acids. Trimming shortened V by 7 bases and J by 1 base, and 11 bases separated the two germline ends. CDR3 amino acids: CASMPGVSYEQYF. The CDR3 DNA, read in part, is TGTGCCAGCATGCCGGGGGTTTCCTACGAG.

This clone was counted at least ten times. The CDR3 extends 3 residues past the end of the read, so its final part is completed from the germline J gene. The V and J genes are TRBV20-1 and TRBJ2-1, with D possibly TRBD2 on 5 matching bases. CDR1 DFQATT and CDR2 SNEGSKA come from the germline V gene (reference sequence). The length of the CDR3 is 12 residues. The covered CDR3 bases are TGCACAACTAGTAGTGGCTACAATGAG. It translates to CTTSSGYNE. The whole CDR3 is CTTSSGYNEQFF.

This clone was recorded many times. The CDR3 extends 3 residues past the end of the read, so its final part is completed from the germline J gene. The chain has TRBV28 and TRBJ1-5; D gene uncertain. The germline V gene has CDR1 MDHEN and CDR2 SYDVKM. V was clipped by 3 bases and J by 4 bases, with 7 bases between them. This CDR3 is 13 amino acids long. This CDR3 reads CASSFPSNQPQHF. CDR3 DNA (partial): TGTGCCAGCAGTTTTCCCAGTAATCAGCCC.

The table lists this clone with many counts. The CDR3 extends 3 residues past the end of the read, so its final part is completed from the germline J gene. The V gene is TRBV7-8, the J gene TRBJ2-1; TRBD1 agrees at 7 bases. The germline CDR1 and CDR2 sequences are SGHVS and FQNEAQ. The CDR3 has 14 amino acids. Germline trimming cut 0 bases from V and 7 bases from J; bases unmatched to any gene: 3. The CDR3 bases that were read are TGTGCCAGCAGCTTAGCGACAGGGCGGAATGAG. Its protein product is CASSLATGRNE. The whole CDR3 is CASSLATGRNEQFF.

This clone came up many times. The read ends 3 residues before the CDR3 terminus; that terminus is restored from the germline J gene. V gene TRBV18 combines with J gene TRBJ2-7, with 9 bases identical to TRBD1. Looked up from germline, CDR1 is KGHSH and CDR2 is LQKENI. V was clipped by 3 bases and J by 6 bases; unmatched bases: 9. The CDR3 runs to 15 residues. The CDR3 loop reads CASSPFQDRGSEQYF. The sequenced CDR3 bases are TGTGCCAGCTCACCTTTTCAGGACAGGGGTTCCGAG. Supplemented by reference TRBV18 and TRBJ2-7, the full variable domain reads NAGVMQNPRHLVRRRGQEARLRCSPMKGHSHVYWYRQLPEEGLKFMVYLQKENIIDESGMPKERFSAEFPKEGPSILRIQQVVRGDSAAYFCASSPFQDRGSEQYFGPGTRLTVT.

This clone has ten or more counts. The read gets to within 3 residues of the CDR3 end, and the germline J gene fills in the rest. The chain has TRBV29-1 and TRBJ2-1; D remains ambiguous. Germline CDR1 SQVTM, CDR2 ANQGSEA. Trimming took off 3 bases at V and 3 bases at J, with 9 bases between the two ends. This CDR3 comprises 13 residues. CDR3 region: CSVERSLYNEQFF. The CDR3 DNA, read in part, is TGCAGCGTTGAGCGCTCCCTCTACAATGAG.

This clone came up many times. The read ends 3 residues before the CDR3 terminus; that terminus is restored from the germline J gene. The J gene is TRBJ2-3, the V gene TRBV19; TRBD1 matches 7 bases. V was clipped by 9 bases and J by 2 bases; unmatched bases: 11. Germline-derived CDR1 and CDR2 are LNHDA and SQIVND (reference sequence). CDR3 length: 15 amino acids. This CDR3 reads CASKVQGSITDTQYF. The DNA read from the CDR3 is TGTGCCAGCAAAGTACAGGGGTCGATCACAGATACG.

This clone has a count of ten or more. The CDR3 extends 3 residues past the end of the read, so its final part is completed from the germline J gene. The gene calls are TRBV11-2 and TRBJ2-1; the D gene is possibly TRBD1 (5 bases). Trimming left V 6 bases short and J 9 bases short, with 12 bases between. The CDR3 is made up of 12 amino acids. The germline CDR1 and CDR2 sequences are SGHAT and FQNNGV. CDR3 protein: CASSLLDTEQFF. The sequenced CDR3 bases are TGTGCCAGCAGTTTACTGGACACTGAG.

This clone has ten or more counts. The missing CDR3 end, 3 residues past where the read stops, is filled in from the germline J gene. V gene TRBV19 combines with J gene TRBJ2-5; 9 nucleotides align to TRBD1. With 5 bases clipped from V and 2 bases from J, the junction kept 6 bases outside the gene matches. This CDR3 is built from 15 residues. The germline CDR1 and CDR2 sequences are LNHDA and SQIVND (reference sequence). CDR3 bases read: TGTGCCAGTAGTGAAGACAGGGGGGGACAAGAGACC. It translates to CASSEDRGGQET. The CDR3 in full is CASSEDRGGQETQYF. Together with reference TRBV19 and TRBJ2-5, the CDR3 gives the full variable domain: DGGITQSPKYLFRKEGQNVTLSCEQNLNHDAMYWYRQDPGQGLRLIYYSQIVNDFQKGDIAEGYSVSREKKESFPLTVTSAQKNPTAFYLCASSEDRGGQETQYFGPGTRLLVL.

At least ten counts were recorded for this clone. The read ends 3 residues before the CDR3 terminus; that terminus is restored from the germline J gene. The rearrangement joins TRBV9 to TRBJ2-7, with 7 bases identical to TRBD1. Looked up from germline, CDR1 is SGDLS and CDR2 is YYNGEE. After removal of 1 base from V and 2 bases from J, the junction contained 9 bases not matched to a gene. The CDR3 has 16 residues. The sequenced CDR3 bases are TGTGCCAGCAGCGTAACGGTAGGGGGACAGACCTACGAG. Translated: CASSVTVGGQTYE. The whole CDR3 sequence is CASSVTVGGQTYEQYF.

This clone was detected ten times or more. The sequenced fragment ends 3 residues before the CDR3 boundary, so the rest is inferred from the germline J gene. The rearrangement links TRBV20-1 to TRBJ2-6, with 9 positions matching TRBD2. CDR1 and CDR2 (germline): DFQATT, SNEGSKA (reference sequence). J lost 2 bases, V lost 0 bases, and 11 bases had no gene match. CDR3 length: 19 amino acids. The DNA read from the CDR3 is TGCAGTGCTAGAGATTGGGAGCGGGAGGTGGTTCCTGGGGCCAACGTC. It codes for CSARDWEREVVPGANV. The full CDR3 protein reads CSARDWEREVVPGANVLTF.

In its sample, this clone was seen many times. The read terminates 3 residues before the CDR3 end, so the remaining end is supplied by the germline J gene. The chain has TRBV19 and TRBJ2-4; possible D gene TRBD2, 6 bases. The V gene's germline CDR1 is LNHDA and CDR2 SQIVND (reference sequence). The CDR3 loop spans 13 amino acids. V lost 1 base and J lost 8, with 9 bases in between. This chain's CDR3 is CASSIGGADIQYF. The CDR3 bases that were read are TGTGCCAGTAGTATAGGCGGGGCGGACATT.

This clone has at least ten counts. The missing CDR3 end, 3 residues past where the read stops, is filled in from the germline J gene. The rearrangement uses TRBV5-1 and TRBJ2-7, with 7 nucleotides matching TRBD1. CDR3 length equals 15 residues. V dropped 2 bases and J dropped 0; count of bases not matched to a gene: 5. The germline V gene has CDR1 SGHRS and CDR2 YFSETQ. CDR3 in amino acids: CASSLPGQSSYEQYF. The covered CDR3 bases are TGCGCCAGCAGCTTACCGGGACAGAGCTCCTACGAG.

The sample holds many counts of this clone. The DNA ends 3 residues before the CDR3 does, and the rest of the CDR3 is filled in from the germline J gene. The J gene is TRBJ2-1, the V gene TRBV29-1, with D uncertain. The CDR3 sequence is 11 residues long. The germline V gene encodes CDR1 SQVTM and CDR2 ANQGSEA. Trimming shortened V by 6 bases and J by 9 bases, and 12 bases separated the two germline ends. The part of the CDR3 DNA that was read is TGCAGCGTAGCCCCTAGTGGTGAG. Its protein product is CSVAPSGE. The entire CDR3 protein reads CSVAPSGEQFF.

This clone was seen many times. CDR3 loop: CASSFFQANQPQHF. The CDR3 DNA, read in part, is TGTGCCAGCAGTTTTTTTCAGGCGAATCAGCCC. V gene TRBV12-3 or TRBV12-4 combines with J gene TRBJ1-5, with D hard to call. The CDR3 extends 3 residues past the end of the read, so its final part is completed from the germline J gene. With 3 bases removed from V and 4 bases from J, the gap between germline ends came to 10 bases. This CDR3 is built from 14 residues.

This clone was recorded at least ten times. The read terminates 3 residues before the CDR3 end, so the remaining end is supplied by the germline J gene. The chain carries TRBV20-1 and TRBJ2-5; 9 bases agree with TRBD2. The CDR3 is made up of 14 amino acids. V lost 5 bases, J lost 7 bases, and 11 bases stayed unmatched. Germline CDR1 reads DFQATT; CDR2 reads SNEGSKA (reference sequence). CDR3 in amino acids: CSAWVAGVFGTQYF. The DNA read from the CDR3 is TGCAGTGCTTGGGTAGCGGGAGTCTTTGGGACC.

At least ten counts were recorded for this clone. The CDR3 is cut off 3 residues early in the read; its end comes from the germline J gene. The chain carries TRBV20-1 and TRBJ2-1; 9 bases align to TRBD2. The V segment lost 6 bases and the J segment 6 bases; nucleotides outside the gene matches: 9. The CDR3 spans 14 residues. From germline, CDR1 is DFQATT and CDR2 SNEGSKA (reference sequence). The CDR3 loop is CSARALAGSNEQFF. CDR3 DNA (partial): TGCAGTGCCAGGGCTCTAGCGGGGTCCAATGAG.

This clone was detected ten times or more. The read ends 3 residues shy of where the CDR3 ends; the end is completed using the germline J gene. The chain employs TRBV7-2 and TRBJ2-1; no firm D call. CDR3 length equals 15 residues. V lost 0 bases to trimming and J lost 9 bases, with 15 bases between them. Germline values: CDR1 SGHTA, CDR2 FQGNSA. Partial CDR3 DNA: TGTGCCAGCAGCTTAGCGCGCGGTAGTAGCAGTGAG. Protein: CASSLARGSSSE. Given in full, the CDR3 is CASSLARGSSSEQFF. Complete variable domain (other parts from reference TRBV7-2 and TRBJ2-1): GAGVSQSPSNKVTEKGKDVELRCDPISGHTALYWYRQSLGQGLEFLIYFQGNSAPDKSGLPSDRFSAERTGGSVSTLTIQRTQQEDSAVYLCASSLARGSSSEQFFGPGTRLTVL.